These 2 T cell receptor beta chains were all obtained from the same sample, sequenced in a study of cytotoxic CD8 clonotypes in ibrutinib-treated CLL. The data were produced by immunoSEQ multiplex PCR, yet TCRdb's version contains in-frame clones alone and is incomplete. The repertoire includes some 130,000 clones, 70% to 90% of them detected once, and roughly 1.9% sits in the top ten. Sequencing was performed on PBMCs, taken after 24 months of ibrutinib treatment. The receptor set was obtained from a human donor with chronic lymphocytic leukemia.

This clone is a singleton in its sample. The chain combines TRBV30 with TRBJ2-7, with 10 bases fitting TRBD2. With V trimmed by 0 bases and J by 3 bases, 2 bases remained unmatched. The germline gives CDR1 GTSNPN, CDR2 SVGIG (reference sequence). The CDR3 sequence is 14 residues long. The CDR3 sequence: CAWSVSGGDYEQYF. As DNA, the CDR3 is TGTGCCTGGAGTGTCAGCGGGGGGGACTACGAGCAGTACTTC.

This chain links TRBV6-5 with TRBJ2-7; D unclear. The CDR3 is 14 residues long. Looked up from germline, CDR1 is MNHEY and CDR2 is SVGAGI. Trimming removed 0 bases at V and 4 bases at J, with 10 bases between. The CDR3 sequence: CASSYSAVLYEQYF. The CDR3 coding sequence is TGTGCCAGCAGTTACTCTGCAGTACTATACGAGCAGTACTTC.